This T cell receptor beta chain was recovered during a study of cytomegalovirus exposure and HLA in healthy donors. About the study: The roughly 130 validation repertoires used the same platform as the roughly 670 first-cohort repertoires, a later analysis reported.

Findings and limits, study-wide: Using the classifier, cytomegalovirus status was reportedly diagnosed with high specificity and sensitivity. In vitro, three CMV-associated chains proved specific for CMV antigens. There were 150 to 200 TCR beta chains listed as cytomegalovirus-associated.

Measured with immunoSEQ multiplex PCR; TCRdb has only the in-frame clones, and not every one. The sample has approximately 98,000 clones; 90% to 96% are singletons. The CDR3 sequence is 16 residues long. This clone appeared a single time. Its antigen is not known. The sequenced sample consisted of PBMCs. The V gene is TRBV21-1, the J gene TRBJ2-7; the tabulated D call, TRBD1, remains unverified against the DNA. TRBV21-1 is a documented pseudogene. The receptor comes from a woman between 18 and 29 years old in good health and CMV-seronegative. The CDR3 is CASSNIGTSFPYEQYF. Here the CDR3 DNA reads TGTGCCAGCAGCAATATTGGGACATCCTTTCCTTACGAGCAGTACTTC.